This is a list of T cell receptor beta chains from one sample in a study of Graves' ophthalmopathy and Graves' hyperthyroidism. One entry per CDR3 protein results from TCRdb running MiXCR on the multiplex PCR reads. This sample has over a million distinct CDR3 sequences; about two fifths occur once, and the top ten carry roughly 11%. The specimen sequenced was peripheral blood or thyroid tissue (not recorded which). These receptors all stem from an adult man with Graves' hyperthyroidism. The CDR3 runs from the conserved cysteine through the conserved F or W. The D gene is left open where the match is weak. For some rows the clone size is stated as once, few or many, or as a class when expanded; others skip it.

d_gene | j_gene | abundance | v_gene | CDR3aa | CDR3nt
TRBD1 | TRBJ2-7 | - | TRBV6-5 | CASSYFPGQGTHEQYF | TGTGCCAGCAGTTACTTTCCGGGACAGGGTACGCACGAGCAGTACTTC
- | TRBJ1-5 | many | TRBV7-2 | CASRSGGSFQPQHF | TGTGCCAGCAGGTCCGGGGGGAGTTTTCAGCCCCAGCATTTT
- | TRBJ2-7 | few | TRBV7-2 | CASSLDWEDEQYF | TGTGCCAGCAGCTTAGATTGGGAGGACGAGCAGTACTTC
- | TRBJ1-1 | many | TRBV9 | CASSKGGANTEAFF | TGTGCCAGCAGCAAGGGGGGCGCGAACACTGAAGCTTTCTTT
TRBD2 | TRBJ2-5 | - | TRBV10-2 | CASSAGLAGSKETQYF | TGCGCCAGCAGTGCCGGACTAGCGGGGAGCAAAGAGACCCAGTACTTC
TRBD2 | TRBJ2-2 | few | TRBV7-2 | CASSSPVGTSGLRTGELFF | TGTGCCAGCAGCTCACCGGTCGGGACTAGCGGTCTAAGAACCGGGGAGCTGTTTTTT
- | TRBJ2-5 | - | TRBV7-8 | CASSLVTSRGLGETQYF | TGTGCCAGCAGCTTAGTGACTAGCCGGGGGCTAGGGGAGACCCAGTACTTC
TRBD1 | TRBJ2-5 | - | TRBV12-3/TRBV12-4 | CASSSGWGQSNQETQYF | TGTGCCAGCAGCTCGGGATGGGGACAGTCGAATCAAGAGACCCAGTACTTC
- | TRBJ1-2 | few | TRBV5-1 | CASSLVSARDYGYTF | TGCGCCAGCAGCCTAGTGTCAGCCAGGGACTATGGCTACACCTTC
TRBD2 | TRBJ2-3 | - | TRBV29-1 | CSAEVRLAGDTQYF | TGCAGCGCTGAGGTACGGCTAGCGGGAGATACGCAGTATTTT
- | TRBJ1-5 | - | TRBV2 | CASSPQRAQVQPQHF | TGTGCCAGCAGTCCCCAAAGGGCCCAAGTACAGCCCCAGCATTTT
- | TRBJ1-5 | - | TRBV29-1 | CSVEGAQGF | TGCAGCGTTGAAGGGGCACAGGGTTTT
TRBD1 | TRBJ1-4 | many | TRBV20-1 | CSARPGQTNEKLFF | TGCAGTGCTCGACCGGGACAGACTAATGAAAAACTGTTTTTT
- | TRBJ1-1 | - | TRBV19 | CASSMRSMRSNTEAFF | TGTGCCAGTAGTATGAGGTCGATGAGGAGTAACACTGAAGCTTTCTTT
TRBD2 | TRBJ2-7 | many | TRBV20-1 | CSAFTTSGSADEQYF | TGCAGTGCTTTTACGACTAGCGGGAGCGCCGACGAGCAGTACTTC
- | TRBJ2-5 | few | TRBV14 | CASSGGNRQQQETQYF | TGTGCCAGCAGCGGGGGCAATAGACAGCAGCAAGAGACCCAGTACTTC
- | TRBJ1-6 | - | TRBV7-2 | CASSSQGRPRPLHF | TGTGCCAGCAGCTCCCAGGGGAGGCCTCGGCCCCTCCACTTT
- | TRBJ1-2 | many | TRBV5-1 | CASSFGISGGYTF | TGCGCCAGCAGCTTCGGGATCTCGGGGGGCTACACCTTC
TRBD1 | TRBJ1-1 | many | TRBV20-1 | CSATDRENTEAFF | TGCAGTGCTACGGACAGGGAGAACACTGAAGCTTTCTTT
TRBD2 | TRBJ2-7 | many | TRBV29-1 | CSVGREGPYEQYF | TGCAGCGTTGGGCGGGAGGGGCCCTACGAGCAGTACTTC
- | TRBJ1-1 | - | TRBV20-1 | CSATIGALNTEAFF | TGCAGTGCTACGATTGGGGCCCTGAACACTGAAGCTTTCTTT
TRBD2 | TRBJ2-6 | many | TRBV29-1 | CSVATGLAGFAGANVLTF | TGCAGCGTTGCTACTGGACTAGCGGGATTCGCTGGGGCCAACGTCCTGACTTTC
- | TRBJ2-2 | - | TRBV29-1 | CSVKPGRYTGELFF | TGCAGCGTAAAACCCGGGAGATACACCGGGGAGCTGTTTTTT
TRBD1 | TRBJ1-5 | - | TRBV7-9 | CASSSGTEAWPQHF | TGTGCCAGCAGCTCGGGGACAGAGGCTTGGCCCCAGCATTTT
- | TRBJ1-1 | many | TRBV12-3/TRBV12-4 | CASSPKSSTEAFF | TGTGCCAGCAGCCCAAAGAGTAGCACTGAAGCTTTCTTT
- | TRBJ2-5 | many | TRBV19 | CASTSGQRGAETQYF | TGTGCCAGTACCAGCGGACAGAGGGGCGCGGAGACCCAGTACTTC
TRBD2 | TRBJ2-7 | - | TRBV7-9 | CASSLAMASGNEQYF | TGTGCCAGCAGCTTAGCGATGGCTAGCGGGAACGAGCAGTACTTC
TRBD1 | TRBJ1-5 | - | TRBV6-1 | CASRQGVYQPQHF | TGTGCCAGCAGACAGGGGGTCTATCAGCCCCAGCATTTT
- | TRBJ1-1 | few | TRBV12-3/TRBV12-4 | CASSFRGAGGNTEAFF | TGTGCCAGCAGTTTCAGAGGAGCTGGGGGTAACACTGAAGCTTTCTTT
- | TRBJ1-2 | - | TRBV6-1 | CASSVHRPANYGYTF | TGTGCCAGCAGTGTTCACAGGCCCGCTAACTATGGCTACACCTTC
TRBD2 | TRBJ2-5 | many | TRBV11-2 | CASSSGASGRARQETQYF | TGTGCCAGCAGCTCGGGGGCTAGCGGGAGGGCCAGGCAAGAGACCCAGTACTTC
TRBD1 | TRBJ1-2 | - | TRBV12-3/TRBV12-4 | CASSPAGGQGVVGYTF | TGTGCCAGCAGCCCGGCCGGGGGCCAGGGGGTAGTTGGCTACACCTTC
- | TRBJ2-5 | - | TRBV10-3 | CATSGQETQYF | TGTGCCACCTCCGGGCAAGAGACCCAGTACTTC
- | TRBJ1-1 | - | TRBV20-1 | CSARTSQGGNTEAFF | TGCAGTGCTAGGACATCACAGGGTGGGAACACTGAAGCTTTCTTT
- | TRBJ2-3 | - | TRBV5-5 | CASSLRAGPSGDTQYF | TGTGCCAGCAGCTTGAGGGCGGGACCCTCCGGAGATACGCAGTATTTT
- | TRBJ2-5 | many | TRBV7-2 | CASSLGVGLQETQYF | TGTGCCAGCAGCTTAGGAGTGGGGCTGCAAGAGACCCAGTACTTC
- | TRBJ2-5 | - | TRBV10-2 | CASSEPDRQAQETQYF | TGCGCCAGCAGTGAGCCGGACAGACAAGCCCAAGAGACCCAGTACTTC
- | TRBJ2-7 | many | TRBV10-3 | CATGEGSGADEQYF | TGTGCCACCGGGGAGGGGTCAGGGGCCGACGAGCAGTACTTC
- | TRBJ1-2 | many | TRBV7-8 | CASSLVLQGYGYTF | TGTGCCAGCAGCTTAGTATTACAGGGCTATGGCTACACCTTC
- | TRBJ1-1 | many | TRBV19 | CASKSAGMNTEAFF | TGTGCCAGTAAGTCTGCAGGGATGAACACTGAAGCTTTCTTT